This T cell receptor beta chain derives from a study of CD8 T cells in Susac syndrome. Random hexamers primed reverse transcription of about 0.45 to 1 ug RNA. An immunoSEQ multiplex PCR amplified TCR beta CDR3 over 54 Vbeta and 13 Jbeta. MiXCR, run by TCRdb on the immunoSEQ multiplex PCR reads, gives a single entry per CDR3 protein. Among over 200,000 distinct CDR3 sequences listed, 95% were seen once. It was treatment-naive patients with stable or active relapsing-remitting disease who made up the multiple sclerosis controls. CD8+ and CD4+ T cells were negatively isolated; TEMRA cells were FACS-enriched. This CDR3 spans 14 amino acids. Germline CDR1 reads SEHNR; CDR2 reads FQNEAQ (reference sequence). The V and J ends lost 5 bases and 4 bases, in that order; junction bases with no gene match: 7.

This sequence was found in a human donor with multiple sclerosis. Sequencing was done on a sample of CD4+ T cells from PBMCs. The chain carries TRBV7-9 and TRBJ1-2, with 7 bases identical to TRBD1. The CDR3 nucleotides are TGTGCCAGCAGCACCCAGCAGGGGGTCTATGGCTACACCTTC. It translates to CASSTQQGVYGYTF.